These 17 T cell receptor beta chains share one sample of origin, sequenced in a study of shared clonotypes between healthy human individuals. TCRdb's copy holds only in-frame clones and misses some; the assay was immunoSEQ multiplex PCR. The sample has some 2,000,000 clones; 90% to 95% are singletons. Sequenced input: naive CD4+ T cells sorted from blood. The subset: CD45RA+ positively selected. The receptors come from a man aged 18 to 30 in good health.

Note on this clone: Other nucleotide sequences in the sample specify the same CDR3. V gene TRBV20-1 combines with J gene TRBJ2-1; D is unclear. The CDR3 consists of 10 residues. Trimming removed 6 bases at V and 4 bases at J, with 4 bases between. CDR1 is DFQATT and CDR2 is SNEGSKA in the germline V gene (reference sequence). In DNA, the CDR3 is TGCAGTGCCCGTTACAATGAGCAGTTCTTC. The encoded protein is CSARYNEQFF.

The V gene is TRBV5-1, the J gene TRBJ2-7; 8 bases line up with TRBD2. The germline gives CDR1 SGHRS, CDR2 YFSETQ. CDR3 length: 11 amino acids. V lost 4 bases, J lost 6 bases, and 0 bases stayed unmatched. The CDR3 DNA reads TGCGCCAGCAGCGCGGGGGGCGAGCAGTACTTC. This translates into CASSAGGEQYF.

This chain joins TRBV19 and TRBJ2-3; TRBD2 agrees at 14 bases. J gave up 1 base and V 6 bases, and 6 bases lay outside the gene matches. The CDR3 loop spans 17 amino acids. The V gene's germline CDR1 is LNHDA and CDR2 SQIVND (reference sequence). DNA of the CDR3: TGTGCCAGTAGCCCGGGACTAGCGGGAGCTGGCACAGATACGCAGTATTTT. Translation gives CASSPGLAGAGTDTQYF.

Comment on this clone: This may come from a read error, since a much larger clone is one base off. The chain recombines TRBV11-2 with TRBJ2-7, with D unresolved. The V gene lost 3 bases and the J gene lost 3 bases, with 3 bases spanning the gap. The length of the CDR3 is 11 residues. The germline gives CDR1 SGHAT, CDR2 FQNNGV. The CDR3 DNA reads TGTGCCAGCAGCTTTGACTACGAGCAGTACTTC. Protein: CASSFDYEQYF.

CDR3 amino acids: CASSMGQNIYNSPLHF. CDR3 DNA: TGTGCCAGTAGTATGGGCCAGAACATCTATAATTCACCCCTCCACTTT. The chain employs TRBV19 and TRBJ1-6; D remains unclear. V lost 3 bases and J lost 3, with 12 bases in between. This CDR3 is 16 amino acids long. Germline CDR1 and CDR2: LNHDA and SQIVND (reference sequence).

The sample holds many counts of this clone. The chain recombines TRBV4-3 with TRBJ1-2; D is undetermined. The CDR3 contains 16 residues. Germline V gives CDR1 LGHNA, CDR2 YSLEER. Deletions cut 0 bases from V and 5 bases from J, with 16 bases between. This chain's CDR3 is CASSQDRGDPFYGYTF. The CDR3 DNA follows: TGCGCCAGCAGCCAAGATCGGGGAGATCCTTTTTATGGCTACACCTTC.

The V call is TRBV7-2, the J call TRBJ2-5, with D tentatively TRBD1 or TRBD2 (5 bases each). The germline V and J ends were trimmed by 3 bases and 5 bases, with 16 bases remaining between them. There are 15 residues in the CDR3. Germline V gene data show CDR1 as SGHTA and CDR2 as FQGNSA. DNA for the CDR3: TGTGCCAGCAGCTTCCGGGACCCTACTAGGGAGACCCAGTACTTC. Protein product: CASSFRDPTRETQYF.

The chain employs TRBV30 and TRBJ1-6; D is possibly TRBD1 (5 bases). V was pared by 1 base and J by 8 bases, with 15 bases between. The CDR3 is 15 amino acids. CDR1 and CDR2 (germline): GTSNPN, SVGIG (reference sequence). CDR3 residues: CAWSDGTGAYSPLHF. The CDR3 region has the DNA TGTGCCTGGAGTGACGGAACAGGAGCCTATTCACCCCTCCACTTT. Based on the CDR3 plus reference TRBV30 and TRBJ1-6, the full variable domain is SQTIHQWPATLVQPVGSPLSLECTVEGTSNPNLYWYRQAAGRGLQLLFYSVGIGQISSEVPQNLSASRPQDRQFILSSKKLLLSDSGFYLCAWSDGTGAYSPLHFGNGTRLTVT.

CDR3 amino acids: CASSLAKGMATEAFF. Here the CDR3 DNA reads TGCGCCAGCAGCTTGGCCAAGGGAATGGCCACTGAAGCTTTCTTT. The chain uses TRBV5-1 and TRBJ1-1; D unresolved. Germline CDR1 and CDR2: SGHRS and YFSETQ. Trimming shortened V by 0 bases and J by 4 bases, and 13 bases separated the two germline ends. The CDR3 length is 15 residues.

Notes on this clone: At the DNA level, this CDR3 is encoded by other sequences in the same sample as well. The rearrangement links TRBV6-5 to TRBJ1-6; 8 positions agree with TRBD1. V lost 6 bases to trimming and J lost 3 bases; unmatched junction nucleotides: 4. CDR3 length: 15 amino acids. In germline, CDR1 is MNHEY, CDR2 SVGAGI. The CDR3 is CASSPGQVYNSPLHF. The CDR3 DNA is TGTGCCAGCAGCCCGGGACAGGTCTATAATTCACCCCTCCACTTT.

The rearrangement links TRBV5-4 to TRBJ2-5; the D gene is possibly TRBD1 (6 bases). This CDR3 is built from 18 residues. CDR1 SGHNT and CDR2 YYREEE come from the germline V gene (reference sequence). V lost 1 base and J lost 2, with 21 bases in between. CDR3 loop: CASSLKPRGSGQQETQYF. CDR3 bases: TGTGCCAGCAGCTTGAAGCCTCGAGGGTCCGGACAGCAAGAGACCCAGTACTTC. The full variable domain, rest sourced from reference TRBV5-4 and TRBJ2-5, is ETGVTQSPTHLIKTRGQQVTLRCSSQSGHNTVSWYQQALGQGPQFIFQYYREEENGRGNFPPRFSGLQFPNYSSELNVNALELDDSALYLCASSLKPRGSGQQETQYFGPGTRLLVL.

The chain couples TRBV7-6 to TRBJ2-5; TRBD2 matches 8 bases. Trimming at V came to 4 bases and at J to 5 bases, leaving 6 bases not matched to a gene. This CDR3 comprises 14 residues. Germline CDR1 reads SGHVS; CDR2 reads FNYEAQ. DNA of the CDR3: TGTGCCAGCAGCTCACTAGCGGTCCGGGAGACCCAGTACTTC. Translation gives CASSSLAVRETQYF.

CDR3: CASSYVGLGVTDTQYF. The DNA of the CDR3 is TGTGCCAGCAGTTACGTGGGTTTGGGAGTAACAGATACGCAGTATTTT. The chain carries TRBV6-6 and TRBJ2-3; maybe TRBD2 (5 bases). V was trimmed by 2 bases and J by 3 bases, leaving 15 bases between them. The CDR3 is 16 residues long. Germline CDR1 MNHNY, CDR2 SVGAGI (reference sequence).

V gene TRBV30 combines with J gene TRBJ1-3; 10 positions match TRBD1. The V segment lost 5 bases and the J segment 3 bases; nucleotides outside the gene matches: 4. The CDR3 spans 14 residues. Germline CDR1 reads GTSNPN; CDR2 reads SVGIG (reference sequence). The CDR3 here is CAWGTGARGNTIYF. The CDR3 DNA is TGTGCCTGGGGGACAGGGGCTCGTGGAAACACCATATATTTT.

This clone was observed once. The CDR3 region is CASSLLELSTGELFF. The CDR3 region has the DNA TGTGCCAGCAGCTTACTTGAGTTGAGCACCGGGGAGCTGTTTTTT. The chain couples TRBV7-2 to TRBJ2-2, with D unclear. Trimming cost V 2 bases and J 4 bases, with 11 bases left between them. The CDR3 is 15 residues long. Germline V CDR1 and CDR2: SGHTA, FQGNSA.

This chain joins TRBV18 and TRBJ2-7, with TRBD1 matching over 7 bases. The CDR3 extends over 14 amino acids. The trim removed 6 bases at V and 2 bases at J, leaving 7 bases unmatched. The germline V gene encodes CDR1 KGHSH and CDR2 LQKENI. The CDR3: CASSPGGMAYEQYF. The CDR3 bases are TGTGCCAGCTCGCCAGGGGGTATGGCCTACGAGCAGTACTTC.

The chain carries TRBV4-2 and TRBJ2-7, with TRBD1 matching 8 bases. V trimming: 1 base; J trimming: 5 bases; junction bases outside the gene matches: 7. From germline, CDR1 is LGHNA and CDR2 YNFKEQ. The CDR3 runs 15 residues. The CDR3 DNA is TGTGCCAGCAGCCAAGGAGGGACAGGCCCGGACGAGCAGTACTTC. It specifies CASSQGGTGPDEQYF.